This TCR beta chain was sequenced in a study of cytotoxic CD8 clonotypes in ibrutinib-treated CLL. Study summary: Responses: about 25 partial, 2 complete; after median about 70 months, about 15 stayed remitted, 12 progressed.

This CDR3 is built from 14 residues. Looked up from germline, CDR1 is KGHSH and CDR2 is LQKENI. V shed 3 bases and J shed 5 bases, with 13 bases lying between them. The protocol was immunoSEQ multiplex PCR, while the TCRdb copy is restricted to in-frame clones and leaves out a portion. The table shows 100,000 to 150,000 clones, with 70% to 90% occurring only once. This TCR was sampled from a human donor with chronic lymphocytic leukemia. Sequencing used PBMCs, obtained after 24 months of ibrutinib treatment. The rearrangement links TRBV18 to TRBJ1-1, with D perhaps TRBD1 (5 bases). The CDR3 sequence: CASSPLEEGTEAFF. The DNA of the CDR3 is TGTGCCAGCTCACCGCTTGAAGAGGGGACTGAAGCTTTCTTT.